Detailed here is one TCR beta chain. Its cognate antigen is unknown. Assay used: immunoSEQ multiplex PCR; TCRdb lists only in-frame clones, some missing. The table includes 85,000 to 120,000 clones, roughly 96% detected once. These data are taken from a study of T cells in pancreatic ductal adenocarcinoma. General study points: Tumors hold more CD45RO+ effector T cells, which may bias toward lower diversity. Mean clonality was roughly 0.1 in tumors and 0.07 to 0.075 in blood, not significantly different. Tumor samples had fewer productive templates and approximately 8-fold fewer unique clonotypes than blood.

The CDR3 has 14 amino acids. V lost 1 base and J lost 2, with 11 bases in between. Germline V lookup: CDR1 GTSNPN, CDR2 SVGIG (reference sequence). The selected patients with pancreatic ductal adenocarcinoma had surgery but no neoadjuvant therapy. The sample was PBMCs. V is TRBV30 and J is TRBJ1-1; D possibly corresponds to TRBD1 (6 bases). The TCR comes from a human donor with pancreatic ductal adenocarcinoma. CDR3: CAWSGGGSNTEAFF. The CDR3 nucleotides read TGTGCCTGGAGTGGCGGGGGCAGTAACACTGAAGCTTTCTTT.